This passage covers 3 T cell receptor beta chains from one sample sequenced in a study of CD8+ T cells in alopecia areata. Reverse transcribed after extraction, RNA yielded cDNA as the sequencing template. TCRdb's table, derived via immunoSEQ multiplex PCR, lists solely in-frame clones and lacks some. This repertoire shows about 140,000 clones, approximately 50% found once; its top ten account for around 1%. Material: CD4+ T cells sorted from blood, obtained at week 0. These receptors all come from a human donor with alopecia areata.

The V gene is TRBV9, the J gene TRBJ2-7, with TRBD2 matching over 9 bases. The V segment lost 2 bases and the J segment 5 bases; nucleotides outside the gene matches: 2. The CDR3 runs 13 residues. Looked up from germline, CDR1 is SGDLS and CDR2 is YYNGEE. The CDR3 DNA follows: TGTGCCAGCAGCGTCCTAGCGGGAAACGAGCAGTACTTC. The encoded protein is CASSVLAGNEQYF.

This chain joins TRBV6-4 and TRBJ1-1, with D possibly TRBD1 on 5 matching bases. CDR1 and CDR2 from the germline V gene are MRHNA and SNTAGT. Trimming stripped 4 bases from V and 1 base from J, with 10 bases between. The CDR3 consists of 14 residues. The CDR3 loop reads CASSATDTNTEAFF. CDR3 in DNA: TGTGCCAGCAGTGCCACGGACACGAACACTGAAGCTTTCTTT.

The rearrangement links TRBV2 to TRBJ1-3; 10 positions match TRBD1. Trimming took 7 bases from V and 2 from J; bases not matched to a gene: 5. The CDR3 has 15 residues. In germline, CDR1 is SNHLY, CDR2 FYNNEI. CDR3 protein: CASTTGQGPGNTIYF. For the CDR3, the DNA is TGTGCCAGCACCACGGGACAGGGGCCTGGAAACACCATATATTTT.